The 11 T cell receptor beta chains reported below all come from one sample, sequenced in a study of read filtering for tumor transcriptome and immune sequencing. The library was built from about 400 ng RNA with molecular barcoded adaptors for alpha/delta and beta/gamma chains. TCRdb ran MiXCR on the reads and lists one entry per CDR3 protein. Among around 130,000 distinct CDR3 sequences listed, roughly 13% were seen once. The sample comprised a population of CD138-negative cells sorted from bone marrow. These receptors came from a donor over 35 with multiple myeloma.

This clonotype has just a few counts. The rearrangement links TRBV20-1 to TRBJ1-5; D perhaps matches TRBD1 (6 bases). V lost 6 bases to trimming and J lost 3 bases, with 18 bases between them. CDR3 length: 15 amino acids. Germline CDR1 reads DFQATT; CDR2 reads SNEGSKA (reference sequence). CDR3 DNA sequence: TGCAGTGCAATTCCATTGACAGGAAACAATCAGCCCCAGCATTTT. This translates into CSAIPLTGNNQPQHF.

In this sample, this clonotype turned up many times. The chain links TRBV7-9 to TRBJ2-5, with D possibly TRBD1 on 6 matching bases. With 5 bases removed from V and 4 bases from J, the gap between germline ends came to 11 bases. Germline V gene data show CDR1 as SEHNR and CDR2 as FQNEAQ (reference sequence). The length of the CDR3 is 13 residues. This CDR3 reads CASSLGQIETQYF. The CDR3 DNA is TGTGCCAGCAGCCTAGGACAGATAGAGACCCAGTACTTC. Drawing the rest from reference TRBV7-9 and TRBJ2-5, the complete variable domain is DTGVSQNPRHKITKRGQNVTFRCDPISEHNRLYWYRQTLGQGPEFLTYFQNEAQLEKSRLLSDRFSAERPKGSFSTLEIQRTEQGDSAMYLCASSLGQIETQYFGPGTRLLVL.

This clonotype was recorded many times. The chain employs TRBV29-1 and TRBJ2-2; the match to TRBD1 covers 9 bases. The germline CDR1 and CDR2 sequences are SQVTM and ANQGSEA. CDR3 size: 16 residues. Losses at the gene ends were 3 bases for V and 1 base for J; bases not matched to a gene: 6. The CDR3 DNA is TGCAGCGTTGAGGGTGGACAGGGGTTGAACACCGGGGAGCTGTTTTTT. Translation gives CSVEGGQGLNTGELFF.

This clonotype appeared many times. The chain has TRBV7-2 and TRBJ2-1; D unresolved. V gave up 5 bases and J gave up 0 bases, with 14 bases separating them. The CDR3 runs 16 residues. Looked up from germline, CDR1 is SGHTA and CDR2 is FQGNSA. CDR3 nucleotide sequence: TGTGCCAGCAGCAGTATAATAAAAAGCTCCTACAATGAGCAGTTCTTC. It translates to CASSSIIKSSYNEQFF.

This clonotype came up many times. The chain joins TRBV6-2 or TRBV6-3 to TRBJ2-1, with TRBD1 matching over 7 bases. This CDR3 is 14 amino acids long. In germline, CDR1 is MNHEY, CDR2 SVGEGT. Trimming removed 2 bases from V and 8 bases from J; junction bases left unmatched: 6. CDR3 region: CASSYIGTADEQFF. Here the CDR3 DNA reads TGTGCCAGCAGTTACATAGGGACAGCTGATGAGCAGTTCTTC.

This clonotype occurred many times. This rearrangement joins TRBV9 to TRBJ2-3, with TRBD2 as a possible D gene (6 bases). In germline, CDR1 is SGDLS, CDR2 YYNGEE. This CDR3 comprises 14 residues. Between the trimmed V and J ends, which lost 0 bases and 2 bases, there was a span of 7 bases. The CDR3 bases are TGTGCCAGCAGCGTAGTGGACTACACAGATACGCAGTATTTT. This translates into CASSVVDYTDTQYF.

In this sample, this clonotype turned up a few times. CDR3: CASRGTGAKAFF. The CDR3 bases are TGTGCCAGCAGAGGGACAGGGGCGAAAGCTTTCTTT. The rearrangement joins TRBV11-3 to TRBJ1-1; 10 nucleotides align to TRBD1. V shed 6 bases and J 9 bases; nucleotides not matched to a gene: 4. The CDR3 length is 12 residues. Germline CDR1 SGHNT, CDR2 YENEEA. Variable domain in full (rest from reference TRBV11-3 and TRBJ1-1): EAGVVQSPRYKIIEKKQPVAFWCNPISGHNTLYWYLQNLGQGPELLIRYENEEAVDDSQLPKDRFSAERLKGVDSTLKIQPAELGDSAVYLCASRGTGAKAFFGQGTRLTVV.

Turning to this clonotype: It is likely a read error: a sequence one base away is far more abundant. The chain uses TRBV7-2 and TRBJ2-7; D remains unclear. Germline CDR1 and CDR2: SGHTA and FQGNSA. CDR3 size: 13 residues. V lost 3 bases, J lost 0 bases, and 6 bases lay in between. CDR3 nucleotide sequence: TGTGCCAGCAGCTTCAGGAGCTCCTACGAGCAGTACTTC. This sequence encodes CASSFRSSYEQYF.

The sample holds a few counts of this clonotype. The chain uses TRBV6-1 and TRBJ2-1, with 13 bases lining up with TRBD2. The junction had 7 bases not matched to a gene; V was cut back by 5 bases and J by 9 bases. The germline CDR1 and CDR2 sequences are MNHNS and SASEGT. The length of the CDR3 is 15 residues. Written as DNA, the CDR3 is TGTGCCAGCAGTACCGGACTAGCGGGAGTGGGTGAGCAGTTCTTC. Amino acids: CASSTGLAGVGEQFF.

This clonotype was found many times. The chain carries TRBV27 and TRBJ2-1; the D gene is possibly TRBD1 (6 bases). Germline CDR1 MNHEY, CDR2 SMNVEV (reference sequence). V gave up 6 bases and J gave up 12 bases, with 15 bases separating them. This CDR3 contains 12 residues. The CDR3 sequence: CASSALQGAQFF. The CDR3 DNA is TGTGCCAGCAGCGCCCTACAGGGCGCGCAGTTCTTC.

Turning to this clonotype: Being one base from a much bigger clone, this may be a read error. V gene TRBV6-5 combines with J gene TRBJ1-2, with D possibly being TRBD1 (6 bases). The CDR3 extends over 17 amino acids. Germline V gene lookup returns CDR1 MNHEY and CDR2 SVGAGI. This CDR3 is CASSYTRTGLGGYGYAF. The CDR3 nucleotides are TGTGCCAGCAGTTACACAAGGACTGGGCTCGGGGGCTATGGCTACGCCTTC.